The 10 T cell receptor beta chains in this list originate from one sample, sequenced in a study of graft-versus-host responses after intestinal transplantation. The data were produced by immunoSEQ multiplex PCR, yet TCRdb's version contains in-frame clones alone and is incomplete. This sample yields tens of thousands of clones, of which less than 95% are seen a single time; 2% to 3% belongs to the top ten. The specimen was PBMCs, collected approximately 300 days after intestinal transplant. Every receptor here comes from a human patient who received an intestinal transplant, so some T cells may come from the graft donor.

This clone was observed once. This chain links TRBV6-1 with TRBJ2-6; D unclear. The CDR3 length is 15 residues. V was trimmed by 3 bases and J by 2 bases, leaving 8 bases between them. Germline-derived CDR1 and CDR2 are MNHNS and SASEGT. DNA for the CDR3: TGTGCCAGCAGTGACCTCTTTACTGGGGCCAACGTCCTGACTTTC. It specifies CASSDLFTGANVLTF.

V usage is TRBV28 and J usage is TRBJ2-5; possibly TRBD1 for D (5 bases). CDR3 length: 13 residues. V was shortened by 5 bases and J by 2 bases, with 9 bases between the two germline ends. The V gene's germline CDR1 is MDHEN and CDR2 SYDVKM. DNA of the CDR3: TGTGCCAGCAGTGACAGATCTCAAGAGACCCAGTACTTC. Amino acid sequence: CASSDRSQETQYF.

This clone was seen only once. The chain combines TRBV6-5 with TRBJ1-1; possibly TRBD1 for D (5 bases). Germline V gene sequence: CDR1 MNHEY, CDR2 SVGAGI. This CDR3 has 14 residues. Deletions cut 8 bases from V and 6 bases from J, with 19 bases between. The CDR3 protein is CASLKIREGPEAFF. The CDR3 coding sequence is TGTGCCAGCCTTAAAATCAGGGAGGGTCCTGAAGCTTTCTTT.

The chain couples TRBV25-1 to TRBJ2-3; possible D gene TRBD1, 5 bases. This CDR3 has 15 amino acids. From germline, CDR1 is MGHDK and CDR2 SYGVNS. V was clipped by 6 bases and J by 0 bases, with 13 bases between them. The CDR3 DNA is TGTGCCAGCAGCGACAGTTCTTGGAGCACAGATACGCAGTATTTT. Translation gives CASSDSSWSTDTQYF.

This sequence joins TRBV6-1 and TRBJ2-1, with D tentatively TRBD1 (6 bases). Trimming stripped 6 bases from V and 0 bases from J, with 6 bases between. The CDR3 has 13 amino acids. Germline V gives CDR1 MNHNS, CDR2 SASEGT. The CDR3 coding sequence is TGTGCCAGCAGGGACAGCTCCTACAATGAGCAGTTCTTC. It translates to CASRDSSYNEQFF.

The gene calls are TRBV5-1 and TRBJ2-4; D possibly corresponds to TRBD2 (7 bases). CDR3 length: 15 amino acids. In germline, CDR1 is SGHRS, CDR2 YFSETQ. V lost 7 bases and J 5 bases, leaving 19 bases between the germline ends. The CDR3 region has the DNA TGCGCCAGCGCTCCCAGGGGAGGGAGCCAAAACATTCAGTACTTC. Amino acid sequence: CASAPRGGSQNIQYF.

In nucleotides, the CDR3 is TGTGCCAGCAGCTTAGGGCGTACTAGCGGCTACAATGAGCAGTTCTTC. Amino acids: CASSLGRTSGYNEQFF. This sequence joins TRBV11-2 and TRBJ2-1, with 8 bases identical to TRBD2. The germline gives CDR1 SGHAT, CDR2 FQNNGV. The trim removed 1 base at V and 3 bases at J, leaving 5 bases unmatched. The CDR3 is 16 residues long.

Points on this clone: The junction shows a germline mismatch at one end, possibly a read error. The V and J genes are TRBV29-1 and TRBJ2-3; the D gene could be TRBD1 or TRBD2 (6 bases each). CDR3 length: 15 amino acids. The V gene's germline CDR1 is SQVTM and CDR2 ANQGSEA. The CDR3 spells CRVGGRGGIPDTQYF. The CDR3, as DNA: TGCCGCGTTGGGGGCCGGGGCGGGATCCCAGATACGCAGTATTTT.

The rearrangement joins TRBV7-2 to TRBJ2-7; TRBD2 aligns across 9 bases. Trimming took 1 base from V and 3 from J; bases not matched to a gene: 10. Looked up from germline, CDR1 is SGHTA and CDR2 is FQGNSA. CDR3 length: 17 residues. CDR3 amino acids: CASSLGGVAGALYEQYF. CDR3 sequence (DNA): TGTGCCAGCAGCTTAGGGGGGGTAGCGGGGGCCCTCTACGAGCAGTACTTC.

The chain joins TRBV15 to TRBJ2-1, with 10 positions matching TRBD1. The CDR3 covers 14 residues. Trimming at V came to 9 bases and at J to 9 bases, leaving 11 bases not matched to a gene. From germline, CDR1 is LNHNV and CDR2 YYDKDF (reference sequence). CDR3 sequence reads: CATTRQGALGEQFF. The CDR3 bases are TGTGCCACTACAAGACAGGGGGCGTTGGGTGAGCAGTTCTTC. Using reference TRBV15 and TRBJ2-1 for the parts outside the CDR3, the full variable domain is DAMVIQNPRYQVTQFGKPVTLSCSQTLNHNVMYWYQQKSSQAPKLLFHYYDKDFNNEADTPDNFQSRRPNTSFCFLDIRSPGLGDTAMYLCATTRQGALGEQFFGPGTRLTVL.